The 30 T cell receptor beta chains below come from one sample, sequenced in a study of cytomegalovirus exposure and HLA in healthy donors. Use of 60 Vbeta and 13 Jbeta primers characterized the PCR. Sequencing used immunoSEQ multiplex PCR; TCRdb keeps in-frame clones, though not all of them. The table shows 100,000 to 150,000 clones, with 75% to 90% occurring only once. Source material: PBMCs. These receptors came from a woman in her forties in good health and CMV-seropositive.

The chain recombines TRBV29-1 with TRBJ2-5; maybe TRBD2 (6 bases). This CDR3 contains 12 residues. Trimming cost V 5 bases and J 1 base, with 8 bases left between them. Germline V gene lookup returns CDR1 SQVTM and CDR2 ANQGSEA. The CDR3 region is CSVPSAQETQYF. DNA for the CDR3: TGCAGCGTTCCTAGCGCCCAAGAGACCCAGTACTTC.

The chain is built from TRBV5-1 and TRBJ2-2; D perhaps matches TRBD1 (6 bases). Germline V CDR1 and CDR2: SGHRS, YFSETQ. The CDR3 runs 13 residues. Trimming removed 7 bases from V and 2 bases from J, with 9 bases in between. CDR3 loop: CASRDTNTGELFF. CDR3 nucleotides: TGCGCCAGCCGGGACACCAACACCGGGGAGCTGTTTTTT.

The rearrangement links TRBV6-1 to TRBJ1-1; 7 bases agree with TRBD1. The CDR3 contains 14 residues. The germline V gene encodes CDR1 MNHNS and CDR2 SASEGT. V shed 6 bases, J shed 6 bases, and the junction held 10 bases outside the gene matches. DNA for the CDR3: TGTGCCAGCAGACAACCACCCGGACAGGCTGAAGCTTTCTTT. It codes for CASRQPPGQAEAFF.

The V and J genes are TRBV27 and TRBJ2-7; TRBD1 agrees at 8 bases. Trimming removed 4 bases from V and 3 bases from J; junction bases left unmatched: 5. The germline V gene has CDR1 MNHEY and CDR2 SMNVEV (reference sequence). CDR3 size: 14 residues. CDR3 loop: CASSSGGQGYEQYF. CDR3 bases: TGTGCCAGCAGTTCCGGTGGACAGGGCTACGAGCAGTACTTC.

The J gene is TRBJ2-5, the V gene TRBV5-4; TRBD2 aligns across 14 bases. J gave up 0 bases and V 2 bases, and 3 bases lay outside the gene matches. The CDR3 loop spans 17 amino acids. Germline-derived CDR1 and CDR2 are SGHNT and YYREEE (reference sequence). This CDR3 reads CASSFPGLAGDQETQYF. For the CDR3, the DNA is TGTGCCAGCAGCTTTCCGGGACTAGCGGGGGACCAAGAGACCCAGTACTTC.

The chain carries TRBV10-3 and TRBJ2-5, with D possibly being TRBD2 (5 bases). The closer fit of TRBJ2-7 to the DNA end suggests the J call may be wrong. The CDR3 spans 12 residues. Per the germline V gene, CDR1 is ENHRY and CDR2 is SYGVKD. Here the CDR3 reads CATETGTYEQYF. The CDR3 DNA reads TGTGCCACCGAGACGGGAACCTACGAGCAGTACTTC.

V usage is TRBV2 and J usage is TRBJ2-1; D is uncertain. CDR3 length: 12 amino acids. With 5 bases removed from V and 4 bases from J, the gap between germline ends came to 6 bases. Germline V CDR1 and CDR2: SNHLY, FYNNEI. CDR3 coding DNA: TGTGCCAGCAGTCATCGGTACAATGAGCAGTTCTTC. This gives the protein CASSHRYNEQFF. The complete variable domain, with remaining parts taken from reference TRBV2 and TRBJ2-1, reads EPEVTQTPSHQVTQMGQEVILRCVPISNHLYFYWYRQILGQKVEFLVSFYNNEISEKSEIFDDQFSVERPDGSNFTLKIRSTKLEDSAMYFCASSHRYNEQFFGPGTRLTVL.

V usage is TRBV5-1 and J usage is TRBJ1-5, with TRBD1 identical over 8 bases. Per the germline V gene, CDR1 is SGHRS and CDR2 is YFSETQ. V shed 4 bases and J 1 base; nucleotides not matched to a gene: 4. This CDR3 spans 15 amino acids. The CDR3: CASSTRDRSNQPQHF. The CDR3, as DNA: TGCGCCAGCAGCACCCGGGACAGGAGCAATCAGCCCCAGCATTTT.

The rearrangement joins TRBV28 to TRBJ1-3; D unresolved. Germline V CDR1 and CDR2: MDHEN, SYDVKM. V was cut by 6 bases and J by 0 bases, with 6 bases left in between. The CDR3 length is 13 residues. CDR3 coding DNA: TGTGCCAGCAGCACGAGCTCTGGAAACACCATATATTTT. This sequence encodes CASSTSSGNTIYF. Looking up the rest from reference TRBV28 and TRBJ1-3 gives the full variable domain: DVKVTQSSRYLVKRTGEKVFLECVQDMDHENMFWYRQDPGLGLRLIYFSYDVKMKEKGDIPEGYSVSREKKERFSLILESASTNQTSMYLCASSTSSGNTIYFGEGSWLTVV.

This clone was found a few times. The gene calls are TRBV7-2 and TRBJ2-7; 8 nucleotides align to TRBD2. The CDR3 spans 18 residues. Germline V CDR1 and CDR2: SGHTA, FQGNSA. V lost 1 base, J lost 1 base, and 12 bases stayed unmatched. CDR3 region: CASSLVATISGTSYEQYF. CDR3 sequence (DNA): TGTGCCAGCAGCTTAGTGGCGACTATTAGCGGGACGTCCTACGAGCAGTACTTC.

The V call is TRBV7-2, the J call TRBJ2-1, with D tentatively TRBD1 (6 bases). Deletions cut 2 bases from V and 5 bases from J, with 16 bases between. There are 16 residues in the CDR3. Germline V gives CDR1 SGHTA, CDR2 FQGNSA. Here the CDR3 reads CASSLSVGRGNNEQFF. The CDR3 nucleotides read TGTGCCAGCAGCTTATCGGTCGGCAGGGGAAACAATGAGCAGTTCTTC.

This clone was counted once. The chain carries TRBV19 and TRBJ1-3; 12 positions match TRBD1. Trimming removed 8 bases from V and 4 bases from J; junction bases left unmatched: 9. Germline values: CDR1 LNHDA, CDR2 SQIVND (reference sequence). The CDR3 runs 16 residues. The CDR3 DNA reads TGTGCCAGTGGCCTGGGACAGGGGGCGCGCGGAAACACCATATATTTT. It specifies CASGLGQGARGNTIYF.

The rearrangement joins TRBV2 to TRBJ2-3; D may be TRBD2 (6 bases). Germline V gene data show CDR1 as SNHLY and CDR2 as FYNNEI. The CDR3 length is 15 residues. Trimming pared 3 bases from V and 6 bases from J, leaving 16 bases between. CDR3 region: CASSDLGRGSDTQYF. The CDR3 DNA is TGTGCCAGCAGTGACCTCGGGCGGGGTAGTGATACGCAGTATTTT.

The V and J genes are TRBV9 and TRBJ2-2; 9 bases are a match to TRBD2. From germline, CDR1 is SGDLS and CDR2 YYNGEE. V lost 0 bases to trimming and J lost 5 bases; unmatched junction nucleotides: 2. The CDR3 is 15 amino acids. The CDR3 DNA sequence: TGTGCCAGCAGCGTAGACAGCGGGGGGACCGGGGAGCTGTTTTTT. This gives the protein CASSVDSGGTGELFF.

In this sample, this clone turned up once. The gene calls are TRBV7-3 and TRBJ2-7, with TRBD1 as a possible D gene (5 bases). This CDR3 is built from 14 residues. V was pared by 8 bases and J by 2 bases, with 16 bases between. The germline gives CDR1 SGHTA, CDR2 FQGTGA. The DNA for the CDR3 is TGTGCCAGCGCTCTAGGGGCAGGACCCTACGAGCAGTACTTC. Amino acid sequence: CASALGAGPYEQYF.

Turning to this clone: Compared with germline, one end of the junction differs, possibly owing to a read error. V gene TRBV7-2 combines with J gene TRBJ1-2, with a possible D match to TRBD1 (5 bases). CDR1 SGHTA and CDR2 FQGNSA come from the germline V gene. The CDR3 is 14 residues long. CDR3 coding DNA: TGTGCCAGCAGCCTAGCTACAGGAAACGATGGCTACACCTTC. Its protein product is CASSLATGNDGYTF.

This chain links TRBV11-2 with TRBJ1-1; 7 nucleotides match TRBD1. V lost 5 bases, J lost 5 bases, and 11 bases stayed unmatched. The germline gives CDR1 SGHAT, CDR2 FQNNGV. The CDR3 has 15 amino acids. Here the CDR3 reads CASSNRQGGWTEAFF. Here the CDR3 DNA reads TGTGCCAGCAGCAACCGACAGGGCGGATGGACTGAAGCTTTCTTT. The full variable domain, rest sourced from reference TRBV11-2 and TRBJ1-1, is EAGVAQSPRYKIIEKRQSVAFWCNPISGHATLYWYQQILGQGPKLLIQFQNNGVVDDSQLPKDRFSAERLKGVDSTLKIQPAKLEDSAVYLCASSNRQGGWTEAFFGQGTRLTVV.

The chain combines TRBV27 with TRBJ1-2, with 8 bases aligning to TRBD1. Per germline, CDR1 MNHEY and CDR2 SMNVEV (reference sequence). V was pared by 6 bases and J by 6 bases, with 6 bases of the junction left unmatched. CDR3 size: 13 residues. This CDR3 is CASRDWTGNGYTF. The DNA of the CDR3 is TGTGCCAGCAGGGATTGGACAGGGAATGGCTACACCTTC.

The CDR3 here is CASSLGPTSAAYEQYF. The CDR3 DNA follows: TGCGCCAGCAGCTTGGGTCCCACTAGCGCGGCCTACGAGCAGTACTTC. The chain has TRBV5-1 and TRBJ2-7; the match to TRBD2 covers 7 bases. This CDR3 has 16 amino acids. V was clipped by 0 bases and J by 2 bases; unmatched bases: 8. Germline loops: CDR1 SGHRS, CDR2 YFSETQ.

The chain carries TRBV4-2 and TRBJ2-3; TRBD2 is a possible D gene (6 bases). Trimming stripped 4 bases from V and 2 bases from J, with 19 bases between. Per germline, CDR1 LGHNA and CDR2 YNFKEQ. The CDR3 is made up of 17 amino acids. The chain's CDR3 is CASSLQPPGLITDTQYF. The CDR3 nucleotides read TGTGCCAGCAGCCTACAACCCCCGGGACTCATCACAGATACGCAGTATTTT.

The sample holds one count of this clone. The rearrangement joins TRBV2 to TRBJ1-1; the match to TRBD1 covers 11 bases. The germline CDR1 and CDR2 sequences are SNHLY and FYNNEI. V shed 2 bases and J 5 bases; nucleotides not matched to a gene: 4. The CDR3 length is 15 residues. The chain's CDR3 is CASSEWTGGSTEAFF. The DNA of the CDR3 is TGTGCCAGCAGTGAATGGACAGGGGGCTCAACTGAAGCTTTCTTT.

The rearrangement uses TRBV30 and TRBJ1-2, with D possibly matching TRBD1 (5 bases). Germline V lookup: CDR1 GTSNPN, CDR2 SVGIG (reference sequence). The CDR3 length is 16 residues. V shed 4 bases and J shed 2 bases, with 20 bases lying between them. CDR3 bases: TGTGCCTGGAAAGGATTAGTCGGGGGATTGAACTATGGCTACACCTTC. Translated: CAWKGLVGGLNYGYTF.

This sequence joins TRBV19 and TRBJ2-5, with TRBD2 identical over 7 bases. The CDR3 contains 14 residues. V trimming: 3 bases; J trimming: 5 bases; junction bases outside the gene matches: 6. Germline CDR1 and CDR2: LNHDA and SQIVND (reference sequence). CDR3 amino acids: CASSITSAVETQYF. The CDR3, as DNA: TGTGCCAGTAGTATTACTAGCGCTGTGGAGACCCAGTACTTC.

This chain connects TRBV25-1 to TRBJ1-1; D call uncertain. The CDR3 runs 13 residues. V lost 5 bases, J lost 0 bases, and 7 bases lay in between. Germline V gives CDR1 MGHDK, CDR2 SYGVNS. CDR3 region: CASSPGVNTEAFF. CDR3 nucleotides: TGTGCCAGCAGTCCCGGGGTGAACACTGAAGCTTTCTTT.

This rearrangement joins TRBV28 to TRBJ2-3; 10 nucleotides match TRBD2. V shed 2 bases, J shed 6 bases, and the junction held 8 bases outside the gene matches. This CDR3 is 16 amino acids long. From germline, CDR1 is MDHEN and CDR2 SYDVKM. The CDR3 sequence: CASSLKREGLEDTQYF. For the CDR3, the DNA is TGTGCCAGCAGTTTAAAGCGGGAGGGCCTGGAGGATACGCAGTATTTT.

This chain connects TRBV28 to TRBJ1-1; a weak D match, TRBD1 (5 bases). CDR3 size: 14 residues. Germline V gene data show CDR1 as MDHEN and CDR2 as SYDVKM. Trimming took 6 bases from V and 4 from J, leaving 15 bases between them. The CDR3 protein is CASSATQGFTEAFF. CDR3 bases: TGTGCCAGCAGCGCAACCCAGGGATTCACTGAAGCTTTCTTT.

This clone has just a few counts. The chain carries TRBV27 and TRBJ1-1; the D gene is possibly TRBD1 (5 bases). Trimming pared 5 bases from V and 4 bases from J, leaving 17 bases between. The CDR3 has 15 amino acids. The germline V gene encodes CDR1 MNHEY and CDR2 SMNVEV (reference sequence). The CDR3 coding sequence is TGTGCCAGCAGTCCTCGGTGGGCCGGGGGCACTGAAGCTTTCTTT. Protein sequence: CASSPRWAGGTEAFF.

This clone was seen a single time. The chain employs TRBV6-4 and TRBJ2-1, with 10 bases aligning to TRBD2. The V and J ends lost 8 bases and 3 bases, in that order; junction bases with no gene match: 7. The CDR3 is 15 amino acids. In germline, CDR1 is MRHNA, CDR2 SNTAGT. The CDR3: CASYDSGGNYNEQFF. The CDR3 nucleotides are TGTGCCAGCTATGATAGCGGGGGGAACTACAATGAGCAGTTCTTC.

CDR3 region: CASTLQGTGTYEQYF. The DNA for the CDR3 is TGCGCCAGCACCTTACAGGGGACAGGCACCTACGAGCAGTACTTC. This chain links TRBV5-1 with TRBJ2-7, with TRBD1 matching over 8 bases. Trimming cost V 6 bases and J 2 bases; bases outside gene matches: 10. The germline V gene has CDR1 SGHRS and CDR2 YFSETQ. The CDR3 runs 15 residues.

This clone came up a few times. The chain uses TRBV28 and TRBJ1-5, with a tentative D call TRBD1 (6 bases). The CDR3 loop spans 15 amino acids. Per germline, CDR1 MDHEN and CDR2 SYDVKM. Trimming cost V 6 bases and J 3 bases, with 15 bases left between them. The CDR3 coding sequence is TGTGCCAGCAGATCTACAGGGCTCCTCAATCAGCCCCAGCATTTT. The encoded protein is CASRSTGLLNQPQHF.